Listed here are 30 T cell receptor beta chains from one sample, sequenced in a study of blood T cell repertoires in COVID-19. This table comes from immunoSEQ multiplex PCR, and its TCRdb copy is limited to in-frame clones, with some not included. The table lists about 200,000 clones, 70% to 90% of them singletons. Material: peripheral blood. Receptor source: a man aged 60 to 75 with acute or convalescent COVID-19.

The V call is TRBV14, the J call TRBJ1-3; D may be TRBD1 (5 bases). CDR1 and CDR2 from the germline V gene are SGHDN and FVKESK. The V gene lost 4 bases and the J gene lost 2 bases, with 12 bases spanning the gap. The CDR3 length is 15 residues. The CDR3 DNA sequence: TGTGCCAGCAGCCGGAGGGGTGAGGCTGGAAACACCATATATTTT. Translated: CASSRRGEAGNTIYF.

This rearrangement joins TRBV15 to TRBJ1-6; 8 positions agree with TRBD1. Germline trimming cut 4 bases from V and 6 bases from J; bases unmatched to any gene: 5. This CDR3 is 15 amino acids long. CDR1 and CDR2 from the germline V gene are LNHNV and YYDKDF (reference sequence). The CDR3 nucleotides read TGTGCCACCAGCATCGGACAGGGCCTTAATTCACCCCTCCACTTT. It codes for CATSIGQGLNSPLHF.

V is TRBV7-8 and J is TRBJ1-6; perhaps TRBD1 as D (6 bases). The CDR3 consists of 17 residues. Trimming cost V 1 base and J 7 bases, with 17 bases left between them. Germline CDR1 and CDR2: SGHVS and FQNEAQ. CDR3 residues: CASSLGGRGATNSPLHF. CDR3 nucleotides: TGTGCCAGCAGCTTAGGGGGGCGGGGGGCCACAAATTCACCCCTCCACTTT.

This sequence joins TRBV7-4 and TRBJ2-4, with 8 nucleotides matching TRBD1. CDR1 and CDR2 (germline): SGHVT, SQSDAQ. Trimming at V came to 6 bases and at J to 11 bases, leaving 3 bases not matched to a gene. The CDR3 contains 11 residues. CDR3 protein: CASRHRGFQYF. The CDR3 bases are TGTGCCAGCAGACACAGGGGGTTTCAGTACTTC.

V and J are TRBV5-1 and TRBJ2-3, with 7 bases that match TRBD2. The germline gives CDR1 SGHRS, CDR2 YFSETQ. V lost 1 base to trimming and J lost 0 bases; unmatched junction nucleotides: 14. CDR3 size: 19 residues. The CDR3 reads CASSLWLSASGTSTDTQYF. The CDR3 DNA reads TGCGCCAGCAGCTTGTGGCTGAGTGCTAGCGGTACTAGCACAGATACGCAGTATTTT.

Here the CDR3 reads CASMELAGGRDTQYF. The CDR3 nucleotides read TGTGCCAGTATGGAACTAGCGGGGGGCCGGGATACGCAGTATTTT. The chain recombines TRBV19 with TRBJ2-3, with 12 bases fitting TRBD2. Germline V gene sequence: CDR1 LNHDA, CDR2 SQIVND (reference sequence). CDR3 length: 15 residues. The J segment lost 6 bases and the V segment lost 7 bases, leaving 8 bases of the junction unmatched.

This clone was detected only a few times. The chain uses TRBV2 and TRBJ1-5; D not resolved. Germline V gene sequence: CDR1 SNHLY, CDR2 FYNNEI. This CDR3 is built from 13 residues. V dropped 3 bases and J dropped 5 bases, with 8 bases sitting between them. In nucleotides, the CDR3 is TGTGCCAGCAGTGAGGGCAGCTATCAGCCCCAGCATTTT. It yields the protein CASSEGSYQPQHF.

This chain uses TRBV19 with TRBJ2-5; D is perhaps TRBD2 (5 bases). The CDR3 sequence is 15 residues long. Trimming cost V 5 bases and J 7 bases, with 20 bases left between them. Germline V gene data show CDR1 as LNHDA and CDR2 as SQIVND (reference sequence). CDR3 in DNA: TGTGCCAGTAGTCCCCCCCGTCCAGCCGGAGGGACCCAGTACTTC. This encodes CASSPPRPAGGTQYF.

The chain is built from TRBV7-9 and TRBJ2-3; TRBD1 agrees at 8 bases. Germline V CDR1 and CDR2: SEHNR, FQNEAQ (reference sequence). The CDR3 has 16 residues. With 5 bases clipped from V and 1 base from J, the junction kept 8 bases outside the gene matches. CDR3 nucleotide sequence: TGTGCCAGCAGCCCTCCCGGGACAGGTGGCACAGATACGCAGTATTTT. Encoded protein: CASSPPGTGGTDTQYF.

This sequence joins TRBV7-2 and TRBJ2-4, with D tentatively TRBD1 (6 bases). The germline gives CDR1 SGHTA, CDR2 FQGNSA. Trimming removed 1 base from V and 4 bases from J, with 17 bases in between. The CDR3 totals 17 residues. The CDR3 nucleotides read TGTGCCAGCAGCTTAGACTGGTCAGGGGCTAAGAAAAACATTCAGTACTTC. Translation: CASSLDWSGAKKNIQYF.

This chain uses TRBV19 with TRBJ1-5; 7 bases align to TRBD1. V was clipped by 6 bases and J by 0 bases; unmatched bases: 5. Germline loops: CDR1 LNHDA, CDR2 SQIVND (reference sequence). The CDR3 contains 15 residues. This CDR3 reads CASRADRDSNQPQHF. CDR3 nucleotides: TGTGCCAGTAGAGCAGACAGGGATAGCAATCAGCCCCAGCATTTT.

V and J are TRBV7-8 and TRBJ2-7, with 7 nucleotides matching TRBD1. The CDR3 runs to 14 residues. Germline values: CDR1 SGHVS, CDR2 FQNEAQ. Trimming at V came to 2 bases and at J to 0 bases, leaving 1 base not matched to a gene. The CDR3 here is CASSLRDSSYEQYF. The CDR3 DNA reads TGTGCCAGCAGCTTACGGGACAGCTCCTACGAGCAGTACTTC.

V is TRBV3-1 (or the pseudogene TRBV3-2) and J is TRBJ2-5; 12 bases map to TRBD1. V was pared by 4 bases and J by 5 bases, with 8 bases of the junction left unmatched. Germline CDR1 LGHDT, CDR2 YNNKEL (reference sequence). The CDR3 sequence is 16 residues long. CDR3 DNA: TGTGCCAGCAGCCTACCGGGACAGGGGGCCTGGGAGACCCAGTACTTC. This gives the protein CASSLPGQGAWETQYF.

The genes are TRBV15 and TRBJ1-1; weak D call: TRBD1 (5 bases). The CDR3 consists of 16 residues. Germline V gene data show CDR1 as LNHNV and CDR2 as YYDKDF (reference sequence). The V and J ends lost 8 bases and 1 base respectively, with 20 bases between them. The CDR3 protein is CATRQAGMVPNTEAFF. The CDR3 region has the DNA TGTGCCACCCGGCAGGCAGGGATGGTCCCGAACACTGAAGCTTTCTTT.

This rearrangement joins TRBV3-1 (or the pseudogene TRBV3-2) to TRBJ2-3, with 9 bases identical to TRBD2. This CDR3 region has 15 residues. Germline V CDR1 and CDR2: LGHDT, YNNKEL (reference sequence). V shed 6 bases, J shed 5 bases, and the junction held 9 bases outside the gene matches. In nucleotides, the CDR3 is TGTGCCAGCAGTCCCAGCGGGGGGCGTGGAGATACGCAGTATTTT. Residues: CASSPSGGRGDTQYF.

The CDR3 spells CASSRYLGQGAQPQHF. The CDR3 nucleotides are TGTGCCAGCAGTCGATATCTGGGACAGGGGGCGCAGCCCCAGCATTTT. The chain has TRBV6-2 or TRBV6-3 and TRBJ1-5; TRBD1 agrees at 12 bases. The CDR3 consists of 16 residues. The trim removed 5 bases at V and 7 bases at J, leaving 9 bases unmatched. From germline, CDR1 is MNHEY and CDR2 SVGEGT.

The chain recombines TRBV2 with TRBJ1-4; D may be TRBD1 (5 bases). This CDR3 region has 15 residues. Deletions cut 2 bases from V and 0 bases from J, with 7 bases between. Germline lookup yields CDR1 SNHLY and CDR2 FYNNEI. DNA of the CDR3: TGTGCCAGCAGTGAACGACAGACAACTAATGAAAAACTGTTTTTT. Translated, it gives CASSERQTTNEKLFF.

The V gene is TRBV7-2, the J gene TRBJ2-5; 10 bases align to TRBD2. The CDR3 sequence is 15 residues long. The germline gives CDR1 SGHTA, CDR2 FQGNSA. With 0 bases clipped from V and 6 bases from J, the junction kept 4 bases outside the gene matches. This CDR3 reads CASSLAGAGGKTQYF. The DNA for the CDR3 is TGTGCCAGCAGCTTAGCGGGAGCGGGGGGGAAGACCCAGTACTTC.

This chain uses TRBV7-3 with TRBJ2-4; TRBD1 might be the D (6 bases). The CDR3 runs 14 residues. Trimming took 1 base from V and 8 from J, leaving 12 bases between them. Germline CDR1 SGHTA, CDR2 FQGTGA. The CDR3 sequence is CASSLSRGEDIQYF. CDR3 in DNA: TGTGCCAGCAGCTTAAGCAGGGGTGAGGACATTCAGTACTTC.

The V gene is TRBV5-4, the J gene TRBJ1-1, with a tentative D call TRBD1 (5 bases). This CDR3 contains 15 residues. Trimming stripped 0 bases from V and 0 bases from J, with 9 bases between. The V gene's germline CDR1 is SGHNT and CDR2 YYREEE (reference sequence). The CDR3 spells CASSLGSGMNTEAFF. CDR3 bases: TGTGCCAGCAGCTTGGGATCAGGGATGAACACTGAAGCTTTCTTT. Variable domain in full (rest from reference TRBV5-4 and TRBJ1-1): ETGVTQSPTHLIKTRGQQVTLRCSSQSGHNTVSWYQQALGQGPQFIFQYYREEENGRGNFPPRFSGLQFPNYSSELNVNALELDDSALYLCASSLGSGMNTEAFFGQGTRLTVV.

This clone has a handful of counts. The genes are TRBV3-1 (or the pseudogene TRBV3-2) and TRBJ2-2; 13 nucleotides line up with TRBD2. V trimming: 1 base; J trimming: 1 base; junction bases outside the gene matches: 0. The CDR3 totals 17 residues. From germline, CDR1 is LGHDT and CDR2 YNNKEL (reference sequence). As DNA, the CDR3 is TGTGCCAGCAGCCAAGGACTAGCGGGGGGGAACACCGGGGAGCTGTTTTTT. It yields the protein CASSQGLAGGNTGELFF.

CDR3 sequence: CAEGGDQPQHF. The CDR3, as DNA: TGTGCCGAAGGGGGCGATCAGCCCCAGCATTTT. The V call is TRBV25-1, the J call TRBJ1-5; the match to TRBD1 covers 7 bases. V lost 11 bases to trimming and J lost 5 bases; unmatched junction nucleotides: 3. Germline V gives CDR1 MGHDK, CDR2 SYGVNS. The length of the CDR3 is 11 residues.

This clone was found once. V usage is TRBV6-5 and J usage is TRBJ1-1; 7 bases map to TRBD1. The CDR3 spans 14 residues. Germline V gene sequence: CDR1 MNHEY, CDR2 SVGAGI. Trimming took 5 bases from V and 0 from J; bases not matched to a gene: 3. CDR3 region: CASSRQGLNTEAFF. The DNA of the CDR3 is TGTGCCAGCAGTAGACAGGGACTGAACACTGAAGCTTTCTTT.

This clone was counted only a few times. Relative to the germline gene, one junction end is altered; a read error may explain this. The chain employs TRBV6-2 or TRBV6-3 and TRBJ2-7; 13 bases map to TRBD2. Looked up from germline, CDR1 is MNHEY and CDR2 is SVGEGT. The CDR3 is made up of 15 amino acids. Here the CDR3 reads CASSSPGLAGAFSGF. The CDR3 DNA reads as TGTGCCAGCAGCTCCCCTGGACTAGCGGGGGCCTTCTCAGGCTTC.

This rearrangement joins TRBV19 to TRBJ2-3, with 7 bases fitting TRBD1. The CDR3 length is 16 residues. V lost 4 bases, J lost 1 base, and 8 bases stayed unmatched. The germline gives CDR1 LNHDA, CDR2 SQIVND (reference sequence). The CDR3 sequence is CASSKTTGLGTDTQYF. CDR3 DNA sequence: TGTGCCAGTAGTAAGACGACAGGGCTTGGCACAGATACGCAGTATTTT.

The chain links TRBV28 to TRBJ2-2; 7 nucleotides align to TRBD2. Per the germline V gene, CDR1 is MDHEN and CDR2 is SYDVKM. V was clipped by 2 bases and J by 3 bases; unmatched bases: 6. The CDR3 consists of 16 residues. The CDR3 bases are TGTGCCAGCAGTTTACTCGGGGGAGGGGACACCGGGGAGCTGTTTTTT. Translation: CASSLLGGGDTGELFF.

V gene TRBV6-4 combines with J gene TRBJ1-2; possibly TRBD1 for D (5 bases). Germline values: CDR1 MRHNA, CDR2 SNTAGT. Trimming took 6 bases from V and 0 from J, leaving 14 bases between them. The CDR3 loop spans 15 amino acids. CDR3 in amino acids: CASSPGGVPNYGYTF. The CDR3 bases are TGTGCCAGCAGCCCCGGGGGGGTCCCTAACTATGGCTACACCTTC.

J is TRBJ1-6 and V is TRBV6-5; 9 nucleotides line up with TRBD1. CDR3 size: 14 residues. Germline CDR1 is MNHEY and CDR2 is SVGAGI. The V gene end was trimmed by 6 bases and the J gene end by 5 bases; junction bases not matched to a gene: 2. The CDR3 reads CASRQGADNSPLHF. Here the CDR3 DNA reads TGTGCCAGCAGACAGGGGGCGGATAATTCACCCCTCCACTTT.

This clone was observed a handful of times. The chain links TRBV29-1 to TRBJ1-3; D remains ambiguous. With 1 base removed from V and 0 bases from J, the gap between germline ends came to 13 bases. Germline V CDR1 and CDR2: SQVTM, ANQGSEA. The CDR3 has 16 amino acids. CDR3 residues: CSVEGRPASSGNTIYF. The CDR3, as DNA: TGCAGCGTTGAAGGGAGGCCAGCGAGCTCTGGAAACACCATATATTTT.

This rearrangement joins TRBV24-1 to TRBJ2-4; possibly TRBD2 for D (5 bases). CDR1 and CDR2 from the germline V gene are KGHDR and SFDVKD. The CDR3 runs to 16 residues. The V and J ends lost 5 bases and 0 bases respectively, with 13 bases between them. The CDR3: CATSGDEGIAKNIQYF. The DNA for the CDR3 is TGTGCCACCAGTGGCGATGAGGGAATAGCCAAAAACATTCAGTACTTC.